The 22 T cell receptor beta chains presented below share a single source sample, sequenced in a study of cytomegalovirus exposure and HLA in healthy donors. Here immunoSEQ multiplex PCR was the method, and the copy in TCRdb shows in-frame clones only, minus some. The sample shows hundreds of thousands of clones, approximately 90% of them seen only once. Material: PBMCs. These receptors originate from a woman aged 18-30 years in good health and CMV-seronegative.

The J gene is TRBJ2-3, the V gene TRBV7-9, with 8 bases fitting TRBD2. V was clipped by 5 bases and J by 2 bases; unmatched bases: 9. The CDR3 spans 16 residues. Germline-derived CDR1 and CDR2 are SEHNR and FQNEAQ (reference sequence). This CDR3 is CASSPLSGGYTDTQYF. The CDR3 DNA is TGTGCCAGCAGCCCCTTAAGCGGGGGATACACAGATACGCAGTATTTT.

A note on this clone: The germline gene is not matched at one end of the junction; a read error may be the cause. The gene calls are TRBV27 and TRBJ2-7; TRBD2 aligns across 7 bases. CDR1 and CDR2 (germline): MNHEY, SMNVEV (reference sequence). This CDR3 spans 14 amino acids. As DNA, the CDR3 is TGTGCCAGCAGTTTTTCGTCCGGGGACTACGGGCAGTACTTC. This translates into CASSFSSGDYGQYF.

CDR3: CASSRTGTENTGELFF. The DNA for the CDR3 is TGTGCCAGCTCACGTACCGGGACAGAGAACACCGGGGAGCTGTTTTTT. The V gene is TRBV18, the J gene TRBJ2-2; 7 bases map to TRBD1. The V gene end was trimmed by 4 bases and the J gene end by 1 base; junction bases not matched to a gene: 6. CDR1 and CDR2 (germline): KGHSH, LQKENI. The CDR3 contains 16 residues.

The chain recombines TRBV5-1 with TRBJ2-1; the match to TRBD2 covers 12 bases. V was pared by 4 bases and J by 8 bases, with 7 bases of the junction left unmatched. Germline values: CDR1 SGHRS, CDR2 YFSETQ. The length of the CDR3 is 15 residues. CDR3 sequence (DNA): TGCGCCAGCAGCCTCCTAGCGGGAGGGCTTCATGAGCAGTTCTTC. This encodes CASSLLAGGLHEQFF.

This clone appeared once. The chain uses TRBV30 and TRBJ1-3; D gene uncertain. The CDR3 contains 15 residues. V was trimmed by 4 bases and J by 3 bases, leaving 16 bases between them. Germline CDR1 reads GTSNPN; CDR2 reads SVGIG (reference sequence). The CDR3 sequence is CAWTPAGSFGNTIYF. The CDR3 DNA reads TGTGCCTGGACCCCCGCGGGTTCTTTTGGAAACACCATATATTTT.

CDR3 region: CASSLLLSGVDHNEQFF. The CDR3 bases are TGTGCCAGCAGCCTTTTGTTGTCGGGAGTGGACCACAATGAGCAGTTCTTC. The chain carries TRBV7-2 and TRBJ2-1, with TRBD2 as a possible D gene (6 bases). This CDR3 has 17 amino acids. Germline V lookup: CDR1 SGHTA, CDR2 FQGNSA. The V and J ends lost 5 bases and 5 bases respectively, with 22 bases between them.

This clone was observed a few times. The gene calls are TRBV2 and TRBJ2-1; D is ambiguous. The CDR3 is 14 amino acids. V was cut by 6 bases and J by 7 bases, with 16 bases left in between. CDR1 and CDR2 (germline): SNHLY, FYNNEI. As DNA, the CDR3 is TGTGCCAGCAGGACCCCGACCGGGTATAATGAGCAGTTCTTC. It specifies CASRTPTGYNEQFF.

This clone was counted once. The V call is TRBV27, the J call TRBJ1-2; D ambiguous. Trimming removed 3 bases from V and 3 bases from J, with 11 bases in between. Germline-derived CDR1 and CDR2 are MNHEY and SMNVEV (reference sequence). The CDR3 is 14 amino acids. The CDR3 is CASSFDPADYGYTF. The CDR3 DNA reads as TGTGCCAGCAGTTTCGACCCAGCGGACTATGGCTACACCTTC.

The CDR3 loop reads CASSGVPRNSPLHF. The CDR3 bases are TGTGCCAGCAGTGGAGTACCCCGGAATTCACCCCTCCACTTT. The gene calls are TRBV25-1 and TRBJ1-6; no definite D call. Germline CDR1 is MGHDK and CDR2 is SYGVNS. This CDR3 region has 14 residues. V lost 4 bases and J 7 bases, leaving 11 bases between the germline ends. Supplemented by reference TRBV25-1 and TRBJ1-6, the full variable domain reads EADIYQTPRYLVIGTGKKITLECSQTMGHDKMYWYQQDPGMELHLIHYSYGVNSTEKGDLSSESTVSRIRTEHFPLTLESARPSHTSQYLCASSGVPRNSPLHFGNGTRLTVT.

This clone has only a few counts. This sequence joins TRBV30 and TRBJ2-2; 11 bases are shared with TRBD2. The ends lost 7 bases at V and 4 bases at J; junction bases unmatched: 8. The CDR3 is 15 amino acids. Germline CDR1 GTSNPN, CDR2 SVGIG (reference sequence). The chain's CDR3 is CASRRLAGTTGELFF. CDR3 nucleotides: TGTGCCTCGAGAAGACTAGCGGGGACCACCGGGGAGCTGTTTTTT.

The chain recombines TRBV19 with TRBJ1-5, with TRBD1 matching 7 bases. Per germline, CDR1 LNHDA and CDR2 SQIVND (reference sequence). The CDR3 covers 15 residues. Unmatched junction bases numbered 2, after V lost 0 bases and J lost 3 bases. CDR3 DNA: TGTGCCAGTAGTATAGAAGGACAGGTCAATCAGCCCCAGCATTTT. Amino acids: CASSIEGQVNQPQHF.

This chain connects TRBV2 to TRBJ2-7; 8 nucleotides agree with TRBD1. Germline CDR1 is SNHLY and CDR2 is FYNNEI. This CDR3 comprises 14 residues. The ends lost 5 bases at V and 1 base at J; junction bases unmatched: 4. The CDR3 here is CASSLDRVSYEQYF. The DNA for the CDR3 is TGTGCCAGCAGTTTGGACAGGGTATCCTACGAGCAGTACTTC.

This clone was counted a few times. DNA for the CDR3: TGTGCCAGCAGCGTCCCAGGGCTTTCTGGCTACACCTTC. It encodes CASSVPGLSGYTF. The chain carries TRBV9 and TRBJ1-2; maybe TRBD1 (5 bases). The germline V gene encodes CDR1 SGDLS and CDR2 YYNGEE. The CDR3 has 13 amino acids. V shed 2 bases and J shed 7 bases, with 12 bases lying between them.

This rearrangement joins TRBV9 to TRBJ1-2; D is unclear. V dropped 0 bases and J dropped 6 bases, with 9 bases sitting between them. Per the germline V gene, CDR1 is SGDLS and CDR2 is YYNGEE. The CDR3 consists of 13 residues. In nucleotides, the CDR3 is TGTGCCAGCAGCGTAGGCCCGGGGAATGGCTACACCTTC. Amino acids: CASSVGPGNGYTF.

The chain employs TRBV5-5 and TRBJ2-5; TRBD1 aligns across 8 bases. Germline V gives CDR1 SGHKS, CDR2 YYEKEE (reference sequence). The CDR3 has 17 amino acids. Losses at the gene ends were 0 bases for V and 2 bases for J; bases not matched to a gene: 9. The CDR3 loop reads CASSLVGQGGGQETQYF. The CDR3 nucleotides read TGTGCCAGCAGCTTGGTTGGACAGGGTGGAGGGCAAGAGACCCAGTACTTC.

The chain couples TRBV10-2 to TRBJ2-3, with 10 bases identical to TRBD2. Unmatched junction bases numbered 6, after V lost 7 bases and J lost 2 bases. From germline, CDR1 is WSHSY and CDR2 SAAADI. The CDR3 sequence is 15 residues long. The CDR3 is CASTVAGGFTDTQYF. The CDR3 DNA follows: TGCGCCAGCACCGTAGCGGGAGGTTTCACAGATACGCAGTATTTT.

The chain links TRBV19 to TRBJ1-5, with unresolved D. There are 13 residues in the CDR3. Germline-derived CDR1 and CDR2 are LNHDA and SQIVND (reference sequence). The V end lost 5 bases, the J end lost 6 bases, and 11 bases lay between the germline ends. The CDR3 DNA is TGTGCCAGTAGTTCGGGGTCGACTCAGCCCCAGCATTTT. Its translation: CASSSGSTQPQHF.

The chain joins TRBV19 to TRBJ1-2, with 7 bases fitting TRBD1. The CDR3 consists of 12 residues. Unmatched junction bases numbered 5, after V lost 5 bases and J lost 8 bases. Germline loops: CDR1 LNHDA, CDR2 SQIVND (reference sequence). CDR3 sequence: CASSRQGRGYTF. In nucleotides, the CDR3 is TGTGCCAGTAGTCGACAGGGTCGGGGCTACACCTTC. The variable domain in full, completed from reference TRBV19 and TRBJ1-2, reads DGGITQSPKYLFRKEGQNVTLSCEQNLNHDAMYWYRQDPGQGLRLIYYSQIVNDFQKGDIAEGYSVSREKKESFPLTVTSAQKNPTAFYLCASSRQGRGYTFGSGTRLTVV.

The chain employs TRBV18 and TRBJ2-3; 7 nucleotides agree with TRBD1. This CDR3 is built from 16 residues. J lost 1 base, V lost 1 base, and 5 bases had no gene match. CDR1 is KGHSH, CDR2 LQKENI, per germline. The CDR3 DNA is TGTGCCAGCTCACCACTCGACAGGGAAGGCACAGATACGCAGTATTTT. This gives the protein CASSPLDREGTDTQYF.

This chain joins TRBV28 and TRBJ1-5; D perhaps matches TRBD1 (6 bases). V was clipped by 3 bases and J by 3 bases, with 15 bases between them. The CDR3 covers 16 residues. Germline CDR1 MDHEN, CDR2 SYDVKM. DNA for the CDR3: TGTGCCAGCAGTTTGACAGGTCCCTTCTTCAATCAGCCCCAGCATTTT. Translation: CASSLTGPFFNQPQHF.

The gene calls are TRBV5-1 and TRBJ2-1, with TRBD2 matching over 11 bases. The germline V gene has CDR1 SGHRS and CDR2 YFSETQ. The CDR3 has 16 amino acids. V shed 1 base and J 5 bases; nucleotides not matched to a gene: 5. CDR3 protein: CASSLISGGAHNEQFF. CDR3 bases: TGCGCCAGCAGCTTGATTAGCGGGGGGGCCCACAATGAGCAGTTCTTC. Looking up the rest from reference TRBV5-1 and TRBJ2-1 gives the full variable domain: KAGVTQTPRYLIKTRGQQVTLSCSPISGHRSVSWYQQTPGQGLQFLFEYFSETQRNKGNFPGRFSGRQFSNSRSEMNVSTLELGDSALYLCASSLISGGAHNEQFFGPGTRLTVL.

The rearrangement uses TRBV6-5 and TRBJ1-2; D remains unclear. Germline V gene data show CDR1 as MNHEY and CDR2 as SVGAGI. The V end lost 5 bases, the J end lost 8 bases, and 18 bases lay between the germline ends. The CDR3 is 14 amino acids. CDR3 region: CASSLTGSKAGYTF. DNA of the CDR3: TGTGCCAGCAGTCTCACGGGGTCGAAAGCGGGCTACACCTTC.